The 11 T cell receptor beta chains below all came from one sample that was sequenced in a study of post-analysis software for immune sequencing data. Whole-study results and caveats: TRBV5-6, TRBV5-1 and TRBV20-1 belonged to a set of about five TRBV segments that were more frequent in patients than controls.

Tagging with unique molecular identifiers was a feature of the TCR beta cDNA libraries. TCRdb called the PCR reads again in MiXCR, with one record for every CDR3 protein. The table has fewer than 850,000 distinct CDR3 sequences, about 27% seen once. Their antigens are not known. Sequencing was done on a sample of blood. These receptors came from a girl between 5 and 17 years old with multiple sclerosis.

The chain combines TRBV6-2 or TRBV6-3 with TRBJ1-5, with D maybe TRBD1 (6 bases). Germline CDR1 is MNHEY and CDR2 is SVGEGT. The CDR3 is 13 amino acids. Deletions cut 11 bases from V and 0 bases from J, with 11 bases between. The CDR3 sequence: CAGGGHSNQPQHF. Written as DNA, the CDR3 is TGTGCCGGTGGGGGACATAGCAATCAGCCCCAGCATTTT.

This clonotype was counted only a few times. The chain is built from TRBV7-2 and TRBJ2-5; D could derive from TRBD1 or TRBD2 (6 bases each). The CDR3 is 18 residues long. V was trimmed by 1 base and J by 1 base, leaving 19 bases between them. Germline V lookup: CDR1 SGHTA, CDR2 FQGNSA. The CDR3 loop reads CASSLDGPTRGVQETQYF. Here the CDR3 DNA reads TGTGCCAGCAGCTTAGACGGGCCGACTAGGGGGGTCCAAGAGACCCAGTACTTC.

The rearrangement links TRBV20-1 to TRBJ1-4; D remains ambiguous. Trimming stripped 3 bases from V and 8 bases from J, with 13 bases between. CDR1 is DFQATT, CDR2 SNEGSKA, per germline (reference sequence). The CDR3 is 13 amino acids. The CDR3 DNA reads TGCAGTGCTAGGGTCTTTTCAGGAGAAAAACTGTTTTTT. This encodes CSARVFSGEKLFF.

This clonotype was detected many times. This chain connects TRBV20-1 to TRBJ2-1; 12 bases map to TRBD2. Germline V gene sequence: CDR1 DFQATT, CDR2 SNEGSKA (reference sequence). CDR3 length: 14 residues. Trimming cost V 5 bases and J 8 bases; bases outside gene matches: 7. The chain's CDR3 is CSAPTSGSWDEQFF. The CDR3, as DNA: TGCAGTGCTCCGACTAGCGGGAGTTGGGATGAGCAGTTCTTC.

This clonotype has just a few counts. The V call is TRBV28, the J call TRBJ2-7; 8 positions match TRBD1. The V gene end was trimmed by 5 bases and the J gene end by 6 bases; junction bases not matched to a gene: 9. The CDR3 runs to 14 residues. Looked up from germline, CDR1 is MDHEN and CDR2 is SYDVKM. The CDR3: CASSPTRGPLEQYF. The CDR3 DNA reads TGTGCCAGCAGTCCTACCAGGGGGCCCCTCGAGCAGTACTTC.

This clonotype came up a few times. The rearrangement links TRBV7-2 to TRBJ2-3; maybe TRBD2 (5 bases). This CDR3 is built from 15 residues. V lost 7 bases, J lost 0 bases, and 14 bases lay in between. CDR1 is SGHTA and CDR2 is FQGNSA in the germline V gene. The CDR3 here is CASTDGVSSTDTQYF. CDR3 in DNA: TGTGCCAGCACCGACGGGGTCTCTAGCACAGATACGCAGTATTTT.

This rearrangement joins TRBV29-1 to TRBJ1-2; 7 bases match TRBD1. Germline loops: CDR1 SQVTM, CDR2 ANQGSEA. Trimming took 6 bases from V and 1 from J; bases not matched to a gene: 8. This CDR3 is built from 14 residues. The CDR3 protein is CSVGGTGVNYGYTF. DNA of the CDR3: TGCAGCGTCGGAGGAACAGGGGTTAACTATGGCTACACCTTC.

This clonotype was observed a few times. The rearrangement links TRBV15 to TRBJ2-6, with D possibly being TRBD1 or TRBD2 (5 bases each). The V end was cut by 4 bases, the J end by 0 bases, with 16 bases between. This CDR3 is 18 amino acids long. Germline CDR1 LNHNV, CDR2 YYDKDF (reference sequence). The CDR3 DNA reads as TGTGCCACCAGCACACGGGACGGACATTTCTCTGGGGCCAACGTCCTGACTTTC. Translated, it gives CATSTRDGHFSGANVLTF.

The chain employs TRBV12-3 or TRBV12-4 and TRBJ1-2, with no clear D. The CDR3 covers 12 residues. Between the trimmed V and J ends, which lost 5 bases and 8 bases, there was a span of 12 bases. DNA for the CDR3: TGTGCCAGCAGTCTCCAACTACGGGGCTACACCTTC. This encodes CASSLQLRGYTF.

This clonotype was seen more than once but under ten times. The chain's CDR3 is CATSDVTSDQETQYF. CDR3 DNA sequence: TGTGCCACCAGTGATGTGACTAGCGACCAAGAGACCCAGTACTTC. This chain joins TRBV24-1 and TRBJ2-5; the match to TRBD2 covers 8 bases. The germline gives CDR1 KGHDR, CDR2 SFDVKD. CDR3 length equals 15 residues. V shed 3 bases, J shed 0 bases, and the junction held 2 bases outside the gene matches.

The V call is TRBV11-2, the J call TRBJ2-7; TRBD2 is a possible D gene (6 bases). CDR1 and CDR2 (germline): SGHAT, FQNNGV. The V and J ends lost 6 bases and 2 bases respectively, with 17 bases between them. This CDR3 comprises 15 residues. The CDR3 nucleotides are TGTGCCAGCAGTCCAACCTGGGGACTTCCCTACGAGCAGTACTTC. The encoded protein is CASSPTWGLPYEQYF.